This T cell receptor beta chain was identified in a study of blood T cell repertoires in COVID-19. The wider study: Sources were T cells, B-cell-depleted T cells, or PBMCs; the material itself was cDNA or gDNA.

Participants reported their clinical history, and cohort assignment relied on those reports. What the recovered Cohort 3 donors had was two negative PCRs, clearance, or symptom resolution. The germline CDR1 and CDR2 sequences are LGHNA and YSLEER. Germline trimming cut 7 bases from V and 7 bases from J; bases unmatched to any gene: 8. The CDR3 spans 15 residues. Assay: immunoSEQ multiplex PCR; the TCRdb copy retains only in-frame clones and omits some. This sample has around 300,000 clones, with around 89% found just once. The receptor was isolated from a woman aged 50 to 65 who had recovered from COVID-19. Specimen: PBMCs or T cells enriched from blood (not recorded which). The chain links TRBV4-3 to TRBJ2-2; 11 positions agree with TRBD2. DNA for the CDR3: TGCGCCAGCACCACGGGACTAGCGGAACACGGGGAGCTGTTTTTT. The encoded protein is CASTTGLAEHGELFF.